This T cell receptor (beta chain) was obtained from a study of cytomegalovirus exposure and HLA in healthy donors. As for the study in general: Drawn from HLA-typed donors, tens of millions of unique TCRs were held in an early data release.

V was shortened by 1 base and J by 4 bases, with 7 bases between the two germline ends. The V gene's germline CDR1 is MGHRA and CDR2 YSYEKL. This CDR3 is 13 amino acids long. PCR amplification relied on 60 Vbeta primers (plus 13 Jbeta primers). Assay: immunoSEQ multiplex PCR; the TCRdb copy retains only in-frame clones and omits some. The data hold fewer than 110,000 clones, with about 80% observed a single time. This clone was observed a few times. This TCR was sampled from a man in his thirties or forties in good health and CMV-seronegative. The specimen was PBMCs. J is TRBJ1-1 and V is TRBV4-1; maybe TRBD1 (6 bases). The CDR3 DNA reads TGCGCCAGCAGCCAAGTCAGGGGCACTGAAGCTTTCTTT. This sequence encodes CASSQVRGTEAFF.